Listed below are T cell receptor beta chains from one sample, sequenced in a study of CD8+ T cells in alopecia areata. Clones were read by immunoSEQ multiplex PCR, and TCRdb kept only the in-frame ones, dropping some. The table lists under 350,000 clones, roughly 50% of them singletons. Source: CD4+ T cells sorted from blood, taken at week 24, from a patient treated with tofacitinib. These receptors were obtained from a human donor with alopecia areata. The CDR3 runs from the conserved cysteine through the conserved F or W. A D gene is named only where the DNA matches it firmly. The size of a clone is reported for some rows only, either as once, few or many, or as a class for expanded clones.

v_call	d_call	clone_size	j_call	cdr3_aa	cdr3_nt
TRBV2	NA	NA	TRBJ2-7	CASGPSYEQYF	TGTGCCAGCGGGCCCTCCTACGAGCAGTACTTC
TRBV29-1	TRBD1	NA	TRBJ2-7	CSVGQSYEQYF	TGCAGCGTGGGACAGAGCTACGAGCAGTACTTC
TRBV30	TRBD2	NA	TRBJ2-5	CAWSPGLAGSLQYF	TGTGCCTGGAGTCCCGGACTAGCGGGCTCCCTACAGTACTTC
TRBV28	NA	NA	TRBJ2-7	CASSSHYEQYF	TGTGCCAGCAGTTCTCATTACGAGCAGTACTTC
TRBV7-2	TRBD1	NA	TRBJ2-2	CASSPGRWTGPTGELFF	TGTGCCAGCAGCCCCGGTCGGTGGACAGGGCCCACCGGGGAGCTGTTTTTT
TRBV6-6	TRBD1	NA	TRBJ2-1	CASSMGTVAYNEQFF	TGTGCCAGCAGTATGGGGACAGTGGCCTACAATGAGCAGTTCTTC
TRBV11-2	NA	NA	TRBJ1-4	CASSLDFGGGGEKLFF	TGTGCCAGCAGCTTAGATTTTGGGGGAGGAGGCGAAAAACTGTTTTTT
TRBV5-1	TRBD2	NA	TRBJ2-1	CASSLAVSGGLSNEQFF	TGCGCCAGCAGCTTGGCGGTTAGCGGGGGCCTCTCCAATGAGCAGTTCTTC
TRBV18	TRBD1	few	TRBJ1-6	CASSPGTGASPLHF	TGTGCCAGCTCCCCCGGGACAGGGGCCTCACCCCTCCACTTT
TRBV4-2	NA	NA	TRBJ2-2	CASSQPRGMNTGELFF	TGTGCCAGCAGCCAACCCCGGGGGATGAACACCGGGGAGCTGTTTTTT
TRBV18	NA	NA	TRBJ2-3	CASSPAGAPDTQYF	TGTGCCAGCTCACCAGCAGGGGCCCCAGATACGCAGTATTTT
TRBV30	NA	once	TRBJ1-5	CAWSAWDRNQPQHF	TGTGCCTGGAGTGCCTGGGACCGAAATCAGCCCCAGCATTTT
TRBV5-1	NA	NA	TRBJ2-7	CASSLGQDSKQYF	TGCGCCAGCAGCTTGGGTCAGGACTCAAAGCAGTACTTC
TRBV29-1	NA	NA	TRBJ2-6	CSVRDPGANVLTF	TGCAGCGTGCGGGATCCCGGGGCCAACGTCCTGACTTTC
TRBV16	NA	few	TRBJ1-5	CASSHPDQPQHF	TGTGCCAGCAGCCACCCAGATCAGCCCCAGCATTTT
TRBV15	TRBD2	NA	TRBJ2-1	CATSRAPSRNGGALGSYNEQFF	TGTGCCACCAGCAGAGCCCCCTCGAGGAACGGGGGGGCCCTGGGGTCCTACAATGAGCAGTTCTTC
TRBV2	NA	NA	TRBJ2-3	CARTGLGDTQYF	TGTGCCAGAACAGGATTAGGAGATACGCAGTATTTT
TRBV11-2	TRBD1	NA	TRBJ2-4	CASSFRGQGENIQYF	TGTGCCAGCAGCTTTAGGGGACAGGGCGAAAACATTCAGTACTTC
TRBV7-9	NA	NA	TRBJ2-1	CASSFRIGVGNEQFF	TGTGCCAGCAGCTTTCGGATAGGGGTGGGCAATGAGCAGTTCTTC
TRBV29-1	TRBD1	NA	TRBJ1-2	CSALFGQGYGYTF	TGCAGCGCGTTGTTCGGACAGGGCTATGGCTACACCTTC
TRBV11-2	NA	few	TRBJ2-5	CASTFGVQETQYF	TGTGCCAGCACCTTCGGGGTCCAAGAGACCCAGTACTTC
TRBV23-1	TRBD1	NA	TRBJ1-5	CASSQSKHRGLPPQHF	TGCGCCAGCAGTCAATCGAAACACAGGGGGCTCCCGCCCCAGCATTTT
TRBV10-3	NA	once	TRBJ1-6	CAISDPGRFPLNSPLHF	TGTGCCATCAGTGACCCCGGACGGTTCCCTCTTAATTCACCCCTCCACTTT
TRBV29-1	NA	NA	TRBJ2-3	CSVEEGADTDTQYF	TGCAGCGTTGAAGAGGGGGCGGACACAGATACGCAGTATTTT
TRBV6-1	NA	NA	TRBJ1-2	CASSEAQLNYGYTF	TGTGCCAGCAGTGAAGCGCAACTTAACTATGGCTACACCTTC
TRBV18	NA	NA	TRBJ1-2	CASSPKGDYGYTF	TGTGCCAGCTCACCGAAGGGTGACTATGGCTACACCTTC
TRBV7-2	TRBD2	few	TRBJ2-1	CASSSGTSGYNEQFF	TGTGCCAGCAGCTCGGGGACTAGCGGATACAATGAGCAGTTCTTC
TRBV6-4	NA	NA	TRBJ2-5	CASSPHAGGETQYF	TGTGCCAGCAGCCCACACGCCGGGGGAGAGACCCAGTACTTC
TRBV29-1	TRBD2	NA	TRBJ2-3	CSVARSGGTDTQYF	TGCAGCGTTGCTCGGAGCGGGGGAACAGATACGCAGTATTTT
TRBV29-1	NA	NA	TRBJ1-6	CSANFLATAYNSPLHF	TGCAGCGCTAATTTTCTGGCAACGGCCTATAATTCACCCCTCCACTTT
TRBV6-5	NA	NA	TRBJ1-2	CASSLRRGGGYGYTF	TGTGCCAGCAGCCTCCGGCGTGGGGGCGGGTATGGCTACACCTTC
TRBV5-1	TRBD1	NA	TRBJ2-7	CASSLATGSTYEQYF	TGCGCCAGCAGCTTGGCGACAGGGAGTACCTACGAGCAGTACTTC
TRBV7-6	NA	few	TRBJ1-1	CASSLALWDGASNTEAFF	TGTGCCAGCAGCTTAGCGCTTTGGGACGGAGCCTCTAACACTGAAGCTTTCTTT
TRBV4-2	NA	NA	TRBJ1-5	CASSQGGNQPQHF	TGTGCCAGCAGCCAAGGAGGGAATCAGCCCCAGCATTTT
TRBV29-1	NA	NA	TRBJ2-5	CSGTKTGETQYF	TGCAGCGGGACTAAAACCGGGGAGACCCAGTACTTC
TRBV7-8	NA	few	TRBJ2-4	CASSLRPGRGVQYF	TGTGCCAGCAGCTTAAGGCCGGGAAGGGGAGTTCAGTACTTC
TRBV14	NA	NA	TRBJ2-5	CASSQGRRTRNKETQYF	TGTGCCAGCAGCCAAGGCCGGCGGACCAGAAACAAGGAGACCCAGTACTTC
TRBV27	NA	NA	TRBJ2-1	CASSLNSYNEQFF	TGTGCCAGCAGTTTGAACTCCTACAATGAGCAGTTCTTC
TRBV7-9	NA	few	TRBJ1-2	CASSSTFSGGDYGYTF	TGTGCCAGCAGCTCAACTTTTTCCGGGGGCGACTATGGCTACACCTTC
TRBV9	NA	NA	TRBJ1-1	CASSVEGGTEAFF	TGTGCCAGCAGCGTAGAAGGGGGCACTGAAGCTTTCTTT
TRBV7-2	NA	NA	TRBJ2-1	CASSPQTNEQFF	TGTGCCAGCAGCCCCCAAACGAATGAGCAGTTCTTC
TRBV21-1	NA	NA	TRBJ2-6	CASKIRKNVLTF	TGTGCCAGCAAAATCCGAAAAAACGTCCTGACTTTC
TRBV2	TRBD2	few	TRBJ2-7	CASRGDYTSYEQYF	TGTGCCAGCAGAGGGGACTATACCTCCTACGAGCAGTACTTC
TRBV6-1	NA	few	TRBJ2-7	CASSEAGRNEQYF	TGTGCCAGCAGTGAGGCGGGGAGGAACGAGCAGTACTTC
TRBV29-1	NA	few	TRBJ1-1	CSVGRGTEAFF	TGCAGCGTTGGCCGGGGCACTGAAGCTTTCTTT
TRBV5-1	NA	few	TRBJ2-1	CASSRVTDNYNEQFF	TGCGCCAGCAGTCGGGTCACGGACAACTACAATGAGCAGTTCTTC
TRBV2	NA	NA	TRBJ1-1	CASSEQGWTEAFF	TGTGCCAGCAGTGAACAGGGTTGGACTGAAGCTTTCTTT
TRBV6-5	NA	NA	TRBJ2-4	CASSDRIAKNIQYF	TGTGCCAGCAGTGACAGGATAGCCAAAAACATTCAGTACTTC
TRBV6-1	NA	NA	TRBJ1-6	CASSEEVDSPLHF	TGTGCCAGCAGTGAGGAGGTGGATTCACCCCTCCACTTT
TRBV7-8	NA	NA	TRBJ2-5	CASSLGIVGSLQETQYF	TGTGCCAGCAGCTTAGGGATTGTGGGATCTCTCCAAGAGACCCAGTACTTC
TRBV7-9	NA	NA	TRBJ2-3	CASSLVDLLSTDTQYF	TGTGCCAGCAGCTTAGTAGATCTACTAAGCACAGATACGCAGTATTTT
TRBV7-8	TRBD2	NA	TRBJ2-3	CASSLTSSGGSTDTQYF	TGTGCCAGCAGCCTTACTTCTAGCGGGGGATCCACAGATACGCAGTATTTT
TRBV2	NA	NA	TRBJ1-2	CASSGQPDGGGYTF	TGTGCCAGCAGTGGACAGCCCGACGGGGGTGGCTACACCTTC